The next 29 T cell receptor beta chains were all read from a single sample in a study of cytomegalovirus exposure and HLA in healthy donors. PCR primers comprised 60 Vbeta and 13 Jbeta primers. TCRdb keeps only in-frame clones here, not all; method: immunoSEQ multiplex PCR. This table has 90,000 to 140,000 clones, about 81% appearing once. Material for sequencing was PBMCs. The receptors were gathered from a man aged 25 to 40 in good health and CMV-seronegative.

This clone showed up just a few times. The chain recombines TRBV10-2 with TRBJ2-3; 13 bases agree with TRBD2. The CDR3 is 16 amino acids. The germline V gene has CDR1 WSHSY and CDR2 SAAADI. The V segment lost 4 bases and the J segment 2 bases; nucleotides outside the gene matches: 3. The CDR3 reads CASSGGLAGYTDTQYF. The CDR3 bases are TGCGCCAGCAGTGGGGGACTAGCGGGGTACACAGATACGCAGTATTTT.

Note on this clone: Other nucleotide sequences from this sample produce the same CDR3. This CDR3 reads CASRKGTGRSYEQYF. The CDR3 nucleotides are TGTGCCAGCAGGAAGGGGACAGGTCGATCTTACGAGCAGTACTTC. The gene calls are TRBV6-6 and TRBJ2-7; 8 bases fit TRBD1. The V and J ends lost 6 bases and 4 bases, in that order; junction bases with no gene match: 11. Germline V CDR1 and CDR2: MNHNY, SVGAGI (reference sequence). This CDR3 has 15 residues.

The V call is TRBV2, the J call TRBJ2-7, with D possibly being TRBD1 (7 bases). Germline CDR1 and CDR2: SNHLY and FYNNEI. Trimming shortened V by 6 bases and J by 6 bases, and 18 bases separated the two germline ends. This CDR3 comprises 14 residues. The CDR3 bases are TGTGCCAGCAGAGAACCAGGGGGGCGCGTCGAGCAGTACTTC. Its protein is CASREPGGRVEQYF.

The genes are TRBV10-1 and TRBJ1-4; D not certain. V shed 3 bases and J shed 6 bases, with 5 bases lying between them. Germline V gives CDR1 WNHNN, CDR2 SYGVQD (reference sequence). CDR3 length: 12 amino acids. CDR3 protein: CASSDSYEKLFF. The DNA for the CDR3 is TGCGCCAGCAGTGATTCGTATGAAAAACTGTTTTTT.

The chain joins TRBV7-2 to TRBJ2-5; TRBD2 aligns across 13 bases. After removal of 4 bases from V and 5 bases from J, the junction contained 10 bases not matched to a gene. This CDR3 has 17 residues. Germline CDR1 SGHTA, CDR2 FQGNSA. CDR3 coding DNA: TGTGCCAGCAGCTCTGGACTAGCGGGAGCGAAGGGGGAGACCCAGTACTTC. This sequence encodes CASSSGLAGAKGETQYF.

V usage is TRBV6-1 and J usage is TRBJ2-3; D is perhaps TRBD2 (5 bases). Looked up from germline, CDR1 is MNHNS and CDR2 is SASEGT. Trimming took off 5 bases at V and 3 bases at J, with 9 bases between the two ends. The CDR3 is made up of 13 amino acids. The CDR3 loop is CASSSPGTDTQYF. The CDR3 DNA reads TGTGCCAGCAGTAGCCCGGGGACAGATACGCAGTATTTT.

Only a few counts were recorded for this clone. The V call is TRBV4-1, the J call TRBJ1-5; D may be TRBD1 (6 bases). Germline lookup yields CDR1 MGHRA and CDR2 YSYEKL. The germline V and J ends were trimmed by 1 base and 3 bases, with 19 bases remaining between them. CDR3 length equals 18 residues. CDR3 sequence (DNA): TGCGCCAGCAGCCAAGGCCTGCGCCCGGGACAAGACAATCAGCCCCAGCATTTT. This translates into CASSQGLRPGQDNQPQHF.

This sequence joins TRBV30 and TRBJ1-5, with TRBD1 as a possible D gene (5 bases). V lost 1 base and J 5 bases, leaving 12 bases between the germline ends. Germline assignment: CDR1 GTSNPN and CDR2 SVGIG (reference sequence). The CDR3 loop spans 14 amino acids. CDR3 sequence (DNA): TGTGCCTGGAGTGCAGGTCAGGGTGATCAGCCCCAGCATTTT. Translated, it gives CAWSAGQGDQPQHF. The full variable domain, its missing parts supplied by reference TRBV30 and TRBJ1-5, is SQTIHQWPATLVQPVGSPLSLECTVEGTSNPNLYWYRQAAGRGLQLLFYSVGIGQISSEVPQNLSASRPQDRQFILSSKKLLLSDSGFYLCAWSAGQGDQPQHFGDGTRLSIL.

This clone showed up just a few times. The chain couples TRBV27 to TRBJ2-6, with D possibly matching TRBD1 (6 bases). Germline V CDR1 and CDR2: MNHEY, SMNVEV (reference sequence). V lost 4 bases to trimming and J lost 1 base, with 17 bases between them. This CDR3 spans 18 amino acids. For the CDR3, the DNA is TGTGCCAGCAGTTCCTGGACAGAACCCACATCTGGGGCCAACGTCCTGACTTTC. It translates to CASSSWTEPTSGANVLTF.

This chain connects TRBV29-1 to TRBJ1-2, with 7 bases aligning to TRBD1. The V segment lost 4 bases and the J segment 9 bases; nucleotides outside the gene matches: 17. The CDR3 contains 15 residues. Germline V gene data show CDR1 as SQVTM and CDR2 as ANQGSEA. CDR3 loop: CSVVWGTVYAQSYTF. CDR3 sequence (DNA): TGCAGCGTTGTCTGGGGGACAGTTTATGCTCAAAGCTACACCTTC.

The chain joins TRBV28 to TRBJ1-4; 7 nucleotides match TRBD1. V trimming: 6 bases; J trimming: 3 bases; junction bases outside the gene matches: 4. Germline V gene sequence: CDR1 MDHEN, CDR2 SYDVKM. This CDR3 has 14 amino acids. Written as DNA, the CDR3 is TGTGCCAGCAGGTTGGGGACAGCTAATGAAAAACTGTTTTTT. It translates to CASRLGTANEKLFF.

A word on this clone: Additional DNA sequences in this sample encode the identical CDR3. CDR3: CASSLTSGGQETQYF. Here the CDR3 DNA reads TGTGCCAGCAGCTTGACTAGCGGAGGCCAAGAGACCCAGTACTTC. The chain joins TRBV7-2 to TRBJ2-5; 9 bases align to TRBD2. The CDR3 length is 15 residues. The V gene end was trimmed by 3 bases and the J gene end by 1 base; junction bases not matched to a gene: 3. Per the germline V gene, CDR1 is SGHTA and CDR2 is FQGNSA.

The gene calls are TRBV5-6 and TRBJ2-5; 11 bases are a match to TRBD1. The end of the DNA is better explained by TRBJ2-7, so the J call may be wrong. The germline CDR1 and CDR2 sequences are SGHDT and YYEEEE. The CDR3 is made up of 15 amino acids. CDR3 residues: CASSGPGQGAYEQYF. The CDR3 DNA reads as TGTGCCAGCAGCGGGCCGGGACAGGGGGCCTACGAGCAGTACTTC.

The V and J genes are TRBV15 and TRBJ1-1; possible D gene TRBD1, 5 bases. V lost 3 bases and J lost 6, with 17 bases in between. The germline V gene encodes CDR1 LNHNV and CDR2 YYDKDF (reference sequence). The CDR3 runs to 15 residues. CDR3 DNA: TGTGCCACCAGCAGTCTAGGACAAGCATCGTCTGAAGCTTTCTTT. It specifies CATSSLGQASSEAFF.

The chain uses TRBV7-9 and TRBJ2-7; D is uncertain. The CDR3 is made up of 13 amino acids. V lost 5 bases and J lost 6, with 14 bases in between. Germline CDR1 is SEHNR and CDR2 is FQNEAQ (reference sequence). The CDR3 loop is CASSGVYAAEQYF. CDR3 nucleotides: TGTGCCAGCAGCGGAGTCTACGCCGCCGAGCAGTACTTC. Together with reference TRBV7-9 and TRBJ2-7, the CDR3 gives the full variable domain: DTGVSQNPRHKITKRGQNVTFRCDPISEHNRLYWYRQTLGQGPEFLTYFQNEAQLEKSRLLSDRFSAERPKGSFSTLEIQRTEQGDSAMYLCASSGVYAAEQYFGPGTRLTVT.

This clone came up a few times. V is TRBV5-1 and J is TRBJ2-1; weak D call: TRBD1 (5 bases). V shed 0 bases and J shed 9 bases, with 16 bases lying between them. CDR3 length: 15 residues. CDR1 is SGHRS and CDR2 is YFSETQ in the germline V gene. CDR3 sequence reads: CASSLAQQGSIEQFF. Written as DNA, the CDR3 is TGCGCCAGCAGCTTGGCCCAGCAGGGTTCAATTGAGCAGTTCTTC. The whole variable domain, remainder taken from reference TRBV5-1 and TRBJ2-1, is KAGVTQTPRYLIKTRGQQVTLSCSPISGHRSVSWYQQTPGQGLQFLFEYFSETQRNKGNFPGRFSGRQFSNSRSEMNVSTLELGDSALYLCASSLAQQGSIEQFFGPGTRLTVL.

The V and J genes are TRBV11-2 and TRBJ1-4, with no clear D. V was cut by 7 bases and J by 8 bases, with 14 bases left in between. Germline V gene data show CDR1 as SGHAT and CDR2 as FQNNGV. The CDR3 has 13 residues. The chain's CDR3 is CASTGNSPEKLFF. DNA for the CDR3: TGTGCCAGCACCGGGAACAGTCCAGAAAAACTGTTTTTT.

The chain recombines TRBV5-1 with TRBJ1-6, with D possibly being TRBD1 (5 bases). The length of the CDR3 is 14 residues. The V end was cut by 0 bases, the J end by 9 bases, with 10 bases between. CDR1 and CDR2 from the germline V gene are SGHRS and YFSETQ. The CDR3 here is CASSLAGGASPLHF. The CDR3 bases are TGCGCCAGCAGCTTGGCCGGGGGAGCTTCACCCCTCCACTTT. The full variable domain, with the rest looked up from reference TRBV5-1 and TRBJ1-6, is KAGVTQTPRYLIKTRGQQVTLSCSPISGHRSVSWYQQTPGQGLQFLFEYFSETQRNKGNFPGRFSGRQFSNSRSEMNVSTLELGDSALYLCASSLAGGASPLHFGNGTRLTVT.

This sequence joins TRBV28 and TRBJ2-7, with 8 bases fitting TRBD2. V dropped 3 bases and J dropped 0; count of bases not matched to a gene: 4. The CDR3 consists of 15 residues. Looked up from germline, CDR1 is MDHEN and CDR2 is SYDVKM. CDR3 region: CASSFGLAGSYEQYF. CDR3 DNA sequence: TGTGCCAGCAGTTTTGGTCTAGCGGGCTCCTACGAGCAGTACTTC.

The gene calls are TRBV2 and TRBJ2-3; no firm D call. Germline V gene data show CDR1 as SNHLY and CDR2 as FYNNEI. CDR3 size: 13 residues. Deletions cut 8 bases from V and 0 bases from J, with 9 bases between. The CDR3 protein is CASRLLSTDTQYF. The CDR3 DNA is TGTGCCAGCCGACTTCTTAGCACAGATACGCAGTATTTT.

This CDR3 reads CSVGSQTRETQYF. In DNA form, the CDR3 reads TGCAGCGTTGGATCTCAGACTCGCGAGACCCAGTACTTC. This rearrangement joins TRBV29-1 to TRBJ2-5, with D unresolved. The CDR3 loop spans 13 amino acids. V was cut by 4 bases and J by 5 bases, with 14 bases left in between. Germline V gene data show CDR1 as SQVTM and CDR2 as ANQGSEA.

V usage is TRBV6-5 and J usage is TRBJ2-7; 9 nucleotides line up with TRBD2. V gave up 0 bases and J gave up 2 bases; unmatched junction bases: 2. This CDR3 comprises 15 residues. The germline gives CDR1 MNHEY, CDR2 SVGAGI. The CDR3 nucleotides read TGTGCCAGCAGTTACTCCCCTAGCGGGGCCTACGAGCAGTACTTC. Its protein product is CASSYSPSGAYEQYF.

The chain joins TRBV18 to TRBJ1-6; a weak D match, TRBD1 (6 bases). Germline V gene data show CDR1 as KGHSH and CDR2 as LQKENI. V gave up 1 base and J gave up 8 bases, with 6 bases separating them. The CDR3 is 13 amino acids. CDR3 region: CASSPQGDSPLHF. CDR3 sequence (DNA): TGTGCCAGCTCACCACAGGGGGATTCACCCCTCCACTTT.

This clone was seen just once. This chain's CDR3 is CASSVDQLAGVETQYF. The CDR3 coding sequence is TGTGCCAGCAGCGTAGACCAACTAGCGGGAGTGGAGACCCAGTACTTC. This chain connects TRBV9 to TRBJ2-5, with 11 bases aligning to TRBD2. The CDR3 covers 16 residues. Germline lookup yields CDR1 SGDLS and CDR2 YYNGEE. V lost 0 bases to trimming and J lost 5 bases; unmatched junction nucleotides: 6.

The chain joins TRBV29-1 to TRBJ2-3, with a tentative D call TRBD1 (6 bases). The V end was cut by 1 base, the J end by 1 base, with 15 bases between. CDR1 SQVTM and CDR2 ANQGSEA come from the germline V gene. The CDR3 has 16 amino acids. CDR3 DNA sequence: TGCAGCGTTGAAGGGGGGACATTTCAGCGCACAGATACGCAGTATTTT. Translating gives CSVEGGTFQRTDTQYF.

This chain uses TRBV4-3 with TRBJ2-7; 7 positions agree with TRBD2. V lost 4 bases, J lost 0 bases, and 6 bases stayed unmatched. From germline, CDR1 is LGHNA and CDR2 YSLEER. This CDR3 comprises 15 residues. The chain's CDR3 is CASSLSAGVSYEQYF. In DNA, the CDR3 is TGCGCCAGCAGCCTCAGTGCGGGGGTCTCCTACGAGCAGTACTTC.

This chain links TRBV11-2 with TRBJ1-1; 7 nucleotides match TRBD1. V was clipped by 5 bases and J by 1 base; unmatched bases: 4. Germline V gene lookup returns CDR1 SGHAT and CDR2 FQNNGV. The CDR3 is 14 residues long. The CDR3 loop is CASSDRVSNTEAFF. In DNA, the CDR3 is TGTGCCAGCAGCGACAGGGTTTCGAACACTGAAGCTTTCTTT.

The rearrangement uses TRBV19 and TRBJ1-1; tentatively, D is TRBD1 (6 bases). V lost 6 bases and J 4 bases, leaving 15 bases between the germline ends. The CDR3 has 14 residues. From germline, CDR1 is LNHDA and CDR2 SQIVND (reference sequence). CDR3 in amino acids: CASRNRVGATEAFF. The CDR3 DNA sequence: TGTGCCAGTAGAAACAGGGTTGGGGCCACTGAAGCTTTCTTT.

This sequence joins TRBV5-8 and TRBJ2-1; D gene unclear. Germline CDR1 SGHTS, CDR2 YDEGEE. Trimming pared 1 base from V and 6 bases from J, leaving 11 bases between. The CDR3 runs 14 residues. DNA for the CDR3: TGTGCCAGCAGCTTGATGAATATCGGCAATGAGCAGTTCTTC. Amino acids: CASSLMNIGNEQFF. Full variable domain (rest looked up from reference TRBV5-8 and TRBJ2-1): EAGVTQSPTHLIKTRGQQATLRCSPISGHTSVYWYQQALGLGLQFLLWYDEGEERNRGNFPPRFSGRQFPNYSSELNVNALELEDSALYLCASSLMNIGNEQFFGPGTRLTVL.